Given below is one T cell receptor (beta chain) in context. The data belong to a study of T cell changes during pregnancy in multiple sclerosis. CDR3 length equals 17 residues. V was pared by 2 bases and J by 4 bases, with 17 bases between. Germline V gives CDR1 KGHSH, CDR2 LQKENI. Sequencing was performed with immunoSEQ multiplex PCR; in TCRdb, only in-frame clones are kept and a portion is missing. Found here are some 100,000 clones, about 92% of them singletons; the top ten hold around 1.2%. The source of this sequence is a female donor with multiple sclerosis, enrolled in a pregnancy study. The J gene is TRBJ1-4, the V gene TRBV18; D remains unclear. Sequences were derived from peripheral blood, sampled in the second trimester of pregnancy. CDR3 loop: CASSPAEALIFNEKLFF. CDR3 bases: TGTGCCAGCTCACCAGCAGAGGCCCTAATCTTTAATGAAAAACTGTTTTTT.